What follows is one TCR beta chain and its context. This CDR3 is built from 12 residues. CDR1 and CDR2 (germline): SNHLY, FYNNEI. With V trimmed by 6 bases and J by 8 bases, 6 bases remained unmatched. This specimen comes from a study of blood T cell repertoires in COVID-19. Turning to the study itself: COVID-19 samples from acute and convalescent phases originated in the United States, Italy and Spain. T cells, B-cell-depleted T cells, or PBMCs supplied cDNA or gDNA.

Per the original methods: Reference gene primers were amplified, and this amplification served to estimate nucleated cell counts. TCRdb's copy holds only in-frame clones and misses some; the assay was immunoSEQ multiplex PCR. Clone size and the V and J calls come from that table; the DNA yielded D and trimming. The sample has 200,000 to 300,000 clones; 85% are singletons. The sequenced sample was peripheral blood. This sequence was found in a woman aged 60-75 years with active or convalescent COVID-19. The rearrangement uses TRBV2 and TRBJ1-2; 7 bases fit TRBD1. The CDR3 sequence is CASRSDRAGYTF. The CDR3 coding sequence is TGTGCCAGCAGGAGCGACAGGGCCGGCTACACCTTC.